These T cell receptor beta chains were read from a single sample in a study of PD-1 blockade in classical Hodgkin lymphoma. Measured with immunoSEQ multiplex PCR; TCRdb has only the in-frame clones, and not every one. The sample contains approximately 11,000 clones, approximately 75% of which appear only once. The sequencing used peripheral blood mononuclear cells (PBMCs), collected at baseline. These TCRs come from a human donor with classical Hodgkin lymphoma. Both conserved end residues are part of each CDR3. Fields, in order: D gene, clone size, V gene, J gene, CDR3 DNA, CDR3 protein. A D gene is named only where the DNA matches it firmly. The size field is filled for only some rows; it gives once, few, many or a size class.

TRBD1	.	TRBV4-2	TRBJ1-3	TGTGCCAGCAGCCCGGGACAGGGTGGCCTGGCAAACACCATATATTTT	CASSPGQGGLANTIYF
.	once	TRBV11-3	TRBJ2-3	TGTGCCAGCAGCTTAACGGGCACAGATACGCAGTATTTT	CASSLTGTDTQYF
.	.	TRBV28	TRBJ1-2	TGTGCCAGCACCGCATCAAGTATTAACTATGGCTACACCTTC	CASTASSINYGYTF
.	.	TRBV27	TRBJ2-7	TGTGCCAGCAGGTTACAGGGGGCGGCTAGCGGGTCCGCCTACGAGCAGTACTTC	CASRLQGAASGSAYEQYF
TRBD2	.	TRBV28	TRBJ2-7	TGTGCCAGCAGTTGGTTGGGGGGGGACGAGCAGTACTTC	CASSWLGGDEQYF
.	.	TRBV11-3	TRBJ2-5	TGTGCCAGCAGCTTAGATTTGGGACTTTCAAGGAGTCAAGAGACCCAGTACTTC	CASSLDLGLSRSQETQYF
TRBD2	.	TRBV4-3	TRBJ2-7	TGCGCCAGCAGCCAAGTTTCTAGCGGGAGCCTCTACGAGCAGTACTTC	CASSQVSSGSLYEQYF
.	.	TRBV9	TRBJ2-2	TGTGCCAGCAGCGTAGAGGACAGAACCGGGGAGCTGTTTTTT	CASSVEDRTGELFF
.	.	TRBV9	TRBJ2-3	TGTGCCAGCAGCGTAGTAGCTGGGGCCCGAAATACGCAGTATTTT	CASSVVAGARNTQYF
TRBD1	once	TRBV13	TRBJ2-1	TGTGCCAGCAGCCCAAGTGGAACAGGGGGCCCGAGGGCGAGTGAGCAGTTCTTC	CASSPSGTGGPRASEQFF
.	.	TRBV19	TRBJ1-5	TGTGCCAGTAGTAAGGGACGGAATAGCAATCAGCCCCAGCATTTT	CASSKGRNSNQPQHF
.	.	TRBV5-1	TRBJ1-6	TGCGCCAGCAGCTTGGTAGGGAGTCGGTATAATTCACCCCTCCACTTT	CASSLVGSRYNSPLHF
TRBD2	.	TRBV28	TRBJ2-7	TGTGCCAGCAGTCAACTTGGGACTAGCGGCCTCTACGAGCAGTACTTC	CASSQLGTSGLYEQYF
.	.	TRBV6-1	TRBJ1-3	TGTGCCAGCAGTGAAGCGCACGGGACAGGAAACACCATATATTTT	CASSEAHGTGNTIYF
.	.	TRBV30	TRBJ2-7	TGTGCCTGGGGCAACTTGCATTACGAGCAGTACTTC	CAWGNLHYEQYF
.	.	TRBV5-1	TRBJ1-2	TGCGCCAGCAGCCTGACAGGACCGATGTATGGCTACACCTTC	CASSLTGPMYGYTF
.	.	TRBV7-2	TRBJ1-2	TGTGCCAGCAGCCGGAGGGAGTATGGCTACACCTTC	CASSRREYGYTF
TRBD1	.	TRBV19	TRBJ1-2	TGTGCCAGTAGTATAACGGGGACAGCGGATGGCTACACCTTC	CASSITGTADGYTF
TRBD1	.	TRBV7-9	TRBJ1-2	TGTGCCAGCACCCGATCCGGGACAGGTGGAGGCTACACCTTC	CASTRSGTGGGYTF
.	.	TRBV28	TRBJ2-1	TGTGCCAGCAGTGTCTCATACGTAGAGCAGTTCTTC	CASSVSYVEQFF
.	.	TRBV28	TRBJ2-6	TGTGCCAGCAGTCCCCACTCTGGGGCCAACGTCCTGACTTTC	CASSPHSGANVLTF
TRBD2	once	TRBV5-1	TRBJ2-1	TGCGCCAGCAGCGTTACAACTAGCGGACTCTACAATGAGCAGTTCTTC	CASSVTTSGLYNEQFF
.	few	TRBV10-1	TRBJ2-7	TGCGCCAGCAGTGAGTCTGACAGTCTCGGCGAGCAGTACTTC	CASSESDSLGEQYF
.	.	TRBV4-3	TRBJ2-4	TGCGCCAGCAGCCAAGATTGGTGGGGAGCCAAAAACATTCAGTACTTC	CASSQDWWGAKNIQYF
.	few	TRBV4-2	TRBJ1-5	TGTGCCAGCAGCCAAGACTTTGCGTCAGGACCCCAGCATTTT	CASSQDFASGPQHF
.	once	TRBV11-2	TRBJ2-5	TGTGCCAGCAGCTTAGGTTCGGAGACCCAGTACTTC	CASSLGSETQYF